This T cell receptor (beta chain) was documented in a study of radiotherapy plus CTLA-4 blockade in lung cancer. General observations from the study: Reports identified early blood T cell clone dynamics, with interferon-beta, as the best response predictor. TCR clones from tumors expanded in blood after radiotherapy plus ipilimumab.

Some clones are missing from TCRdb's copy, which holds only in-frame ones; the method was immunoSEQ multiplex PCR. The sample carries roughly 24,000 clones, 75% to 85% recorded once. Trimming at V came to 6 bases and at J to 3 bases, leaving 6 bases not matched to a gene. CDR3 size: 15 residues. Germline CDR1 reads ENHRY; CDR2 reads SYGVKD. Comments on this clone: Its specificity is not known. Additional DNA sequences in this sample encode the identical CDR3.

Participants had chemo-refractory metastatic non-small-cell lung cancer and were treated with focal radiation plus ipilimumab CTLA-4 blockade. This clonotype was sampled from a human donor with non-small cell lung cancer that progressed on radiotherapy plus ipilimumab. The specimen was peripheral blood, collected from a patient treated with radiotherapy plus ipilimumab. The chain couples TRBV10-3 to TRBJ1-5; 9 nucleotides line up with TRBD1. The CDR3 DNA is TGTGCCATCAGCCCGGGACAGGGCAACAATCAGCCCCAGCATTTT. Translating gives CAISPGQGNNQPQHF.